The T cell receptor (beta chain) under discussion was sequenced for a study of identifying expanded T cells in peripheral blood. General study findings and limits: About 1.2 clones differed between technical replicates, versus about 16 and 19 over time. Across healthy donors, higher total template counts meant significantly greater roughly 2-week count variance.

The method was immunoSEQ multiplex PCR; TCRdb's version includes in-frame clones alone and lacks a portion of them. This table has about 110,000 clones, around 90% appearing once. No infections or other immune events were documented during collection. The germline CDR1 and CDR2 sequences are MGHDK and SYGVNS. The CDR3 length is 16 residues. V was pared by 0 bases and J by 4 bases, with 13 bases between. Points on this clone: Antigen: not known.

The gene calls are TRBV25-1 and TRBJ2-1; TRBD2 might be the D (6 bases). The sample consisted of blood. This clonotype was sampled from a person aged 18-70 years in good health. CDR3 region: CASSEYGGSHYNEQFF. The DNA for the CDR3 is TGTGCCAGCAGTGAATATGGAGGGAGTCATTACAATGAGCAGTTCTTC.